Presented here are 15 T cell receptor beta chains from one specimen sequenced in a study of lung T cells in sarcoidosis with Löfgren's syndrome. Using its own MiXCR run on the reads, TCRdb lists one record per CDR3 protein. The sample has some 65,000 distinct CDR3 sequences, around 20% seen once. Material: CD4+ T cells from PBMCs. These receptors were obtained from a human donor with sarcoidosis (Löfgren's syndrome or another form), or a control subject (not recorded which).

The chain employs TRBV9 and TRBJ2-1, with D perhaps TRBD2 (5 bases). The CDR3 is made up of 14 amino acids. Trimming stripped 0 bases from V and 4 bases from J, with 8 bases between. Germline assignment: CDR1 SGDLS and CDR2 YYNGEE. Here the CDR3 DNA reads TGTGCCAGCAGCGTAGAGAGGGAGTACAATGAGCAGTTCTTC. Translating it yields CASSVEREYNEQFF. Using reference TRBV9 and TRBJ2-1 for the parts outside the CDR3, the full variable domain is DSGVTQTPKHLITATGQRVTLRCSPRSGDLSVYWYQQSLDQGLQFLIQYYNGEERAKGNILERFSAQQFPDLHSELNLSSLELGDSALYFCASSVEREYNEQFFGPGTRLTVL.

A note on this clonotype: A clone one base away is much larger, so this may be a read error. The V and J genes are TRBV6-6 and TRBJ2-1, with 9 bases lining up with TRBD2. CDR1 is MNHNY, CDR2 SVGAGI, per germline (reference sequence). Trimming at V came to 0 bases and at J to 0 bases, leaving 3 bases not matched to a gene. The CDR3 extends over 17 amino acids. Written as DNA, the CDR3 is TGTGCCAGCAGTTACTCGAGGCGGGAGGGCTCCTACAATGAGCAGTTCTTC. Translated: CASSYSRREGSYNEQFF.

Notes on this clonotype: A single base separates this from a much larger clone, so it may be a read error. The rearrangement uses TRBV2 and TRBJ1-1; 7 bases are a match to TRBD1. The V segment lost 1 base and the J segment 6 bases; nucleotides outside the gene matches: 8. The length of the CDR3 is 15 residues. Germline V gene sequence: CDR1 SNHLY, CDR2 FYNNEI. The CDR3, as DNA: TGTGCCAGCAGTGAAGAAGGTGACAGGGTCGCTGAAGCTTTCTTT. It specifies CASSEEGDRVAEAFF.

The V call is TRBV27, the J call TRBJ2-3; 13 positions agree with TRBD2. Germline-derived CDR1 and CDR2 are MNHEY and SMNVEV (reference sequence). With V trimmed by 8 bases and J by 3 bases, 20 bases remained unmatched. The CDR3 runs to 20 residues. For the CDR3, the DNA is TGTGCCAGCGGTGCTCGAACTAGCGGGAGGGCCAAGGTTAATACAGATACGCAGTATTTT. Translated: CASGARTSGRAKVNTDTQYF.

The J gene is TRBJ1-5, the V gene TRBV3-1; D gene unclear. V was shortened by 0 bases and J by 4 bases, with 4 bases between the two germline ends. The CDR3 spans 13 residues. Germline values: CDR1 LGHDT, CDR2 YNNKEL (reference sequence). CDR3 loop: CASSQEQNQPQHF. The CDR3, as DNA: TGTGCCAGCAGCCAAGAACAAAATCAGCCCCAGCATTTT.

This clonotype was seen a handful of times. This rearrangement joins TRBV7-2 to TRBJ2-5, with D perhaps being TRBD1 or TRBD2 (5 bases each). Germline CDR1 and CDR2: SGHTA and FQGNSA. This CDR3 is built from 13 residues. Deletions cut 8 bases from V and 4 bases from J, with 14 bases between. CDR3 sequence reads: CASGPPGAETQYF. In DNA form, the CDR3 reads TGTGCCAGCGGCCCCCCCGGGGCAGAGACCCAGTACTTC.

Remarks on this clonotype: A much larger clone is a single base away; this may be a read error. The CDR3: CASGRRGNTIYF. The CDR3 region has the DNA TGTGCCAGCGGAAGAAGAGGAAACACCATATATTTT. The chain carries TRBV6-2 or TRBV6-3 and TRBJ1-3, with unresolved D. V was cut by 8 bases and J by 4 bases, with 9 bases left in between. From germline, CDR1 is MNHEY and CDR2 SVGEGT. The CDR3 runs 12 residues.

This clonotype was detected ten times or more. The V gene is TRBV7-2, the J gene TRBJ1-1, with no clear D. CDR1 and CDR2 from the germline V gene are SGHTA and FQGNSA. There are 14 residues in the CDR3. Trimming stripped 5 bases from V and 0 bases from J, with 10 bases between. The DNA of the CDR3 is TGTGCCAGCAGCATAGATACAATGAACACTGAAGCTTTCTTT. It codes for CASSIDTMNTEAFF.

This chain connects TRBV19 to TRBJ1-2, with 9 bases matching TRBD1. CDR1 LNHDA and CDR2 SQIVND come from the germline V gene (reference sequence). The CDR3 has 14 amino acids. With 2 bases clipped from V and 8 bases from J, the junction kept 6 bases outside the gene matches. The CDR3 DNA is TGTGCCAGTAGTATACCGGGACAGGGCTTGGGCTACACCTTC. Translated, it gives CASSIPGQGLGYTF.

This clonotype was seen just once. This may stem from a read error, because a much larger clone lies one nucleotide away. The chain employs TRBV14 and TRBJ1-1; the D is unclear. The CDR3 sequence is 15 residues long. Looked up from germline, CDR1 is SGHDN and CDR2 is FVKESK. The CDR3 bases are TGTGCCAGCAGCCAAGATGATTGGATTACTACTGGAGCTTTCTTT. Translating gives CASSQDDWITTGAFF. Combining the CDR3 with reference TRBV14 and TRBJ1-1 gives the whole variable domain EAGVTQFPSHSVIEKGQTVTLRCDPISGHDNLYWYRRVMGKEIKFLLHFVKESKQDESGMPNNRFLAERTGGTYSTLKVQPAELEDSGVYFCASSQDDWITTGAFFGQGTRLTVV.

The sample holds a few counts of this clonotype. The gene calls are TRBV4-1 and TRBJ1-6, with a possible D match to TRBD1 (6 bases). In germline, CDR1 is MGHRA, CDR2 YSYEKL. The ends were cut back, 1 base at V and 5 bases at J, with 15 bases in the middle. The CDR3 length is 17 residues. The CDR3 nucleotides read TGCGCCAGCAGCCAAGGGTGGGGGCGAACTGATAATTCACCCCTCCACTTT. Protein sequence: CASSQGWGRTDNSPLHF.

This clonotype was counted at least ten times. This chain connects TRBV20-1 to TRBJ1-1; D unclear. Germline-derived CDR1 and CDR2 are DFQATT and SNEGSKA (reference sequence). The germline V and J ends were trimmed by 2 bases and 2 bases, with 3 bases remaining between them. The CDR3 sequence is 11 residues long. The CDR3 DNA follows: TGCAGTGCTAGACGAAACACTGAAGCTTTCTTT. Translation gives CSARRNTEAFF.

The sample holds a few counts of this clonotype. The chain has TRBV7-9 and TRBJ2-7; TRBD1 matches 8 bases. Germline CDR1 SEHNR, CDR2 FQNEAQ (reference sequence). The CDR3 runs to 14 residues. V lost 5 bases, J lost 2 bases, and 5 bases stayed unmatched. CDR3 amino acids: CASSTWDRTYEQYF. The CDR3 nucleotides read TGTGCCAGCAGCACTTGGGACAGGACCTACGAGCAGTACTTC.

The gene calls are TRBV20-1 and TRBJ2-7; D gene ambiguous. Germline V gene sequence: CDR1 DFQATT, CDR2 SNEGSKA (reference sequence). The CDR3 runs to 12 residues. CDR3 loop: CSAQMAADEQCV. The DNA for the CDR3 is TGCAGTGCCCAAATGGCGGCTGACGAGCAGTGTGTC.

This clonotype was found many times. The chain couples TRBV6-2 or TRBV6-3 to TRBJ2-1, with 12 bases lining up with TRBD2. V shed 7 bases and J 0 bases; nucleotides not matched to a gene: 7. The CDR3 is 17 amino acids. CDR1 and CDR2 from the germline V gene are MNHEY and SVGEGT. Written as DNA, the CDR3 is TGTGCCAGCAAAGGACTAGCGGGGACCAGCTCCTACAATGAGCAGTTCTTC. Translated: CASKGLAGTSSYNEQFF.